This T cell receptor (beta chain) came from a study of cytomegalovirus exposure and HLA in healthy donors. This clone has a single count. The data were produced by immunoSEQ multiplex PCR, yet TCRdb's version contains in-frame clones alone and is incomplete. The sample shows more than 95,000 clones, about 82% of them seen only once. The clonotype originates from a man younger than 35 in good health and CMV-seronegative. Material for sequencing was PBMCs.

The CDR3 DNA sequence: TGTGCCAGCAGTCTACCGGGACTAGAAAACTACGAGCAGTACTTC. This codes for CASSLPGLENYEQYF. V and J are TRBV5-4 and TRBJ2-7; 8 bases align to TRBD2. Germline V gene data show CDR1 as SGHNT and CDR2 as YYREEE (reference sequence). V lost 5 bases, J lost 3 bases, and 10 bases stayed unmatched. This CDR3 has 15 residues.